This entry is about one T cell receptor beta chain. Its specificity is unknown. This specimen comes from a study of regulatory T cells in long-lasting Graves disease. Across the study: Persistent Graves' disease meant over 5 years of antithyroid drugs with positive TSH receptor antibodies.

The time point denotes: persistent/refractory GD, antithyroid drugs over 5 years with positive TRAb. The TCR library was made from RNA extracted from PBMCs. Into tubes containing EDTA, approximately 9 milliliters of peripheral blood were drawn. Notes on the study in general: Persistent cases of Graves' showed reduced TCR diversity relative to newly diagnosed patients.

With 0 bases removed from V and 5 bases from J, the gap between germline ends came to 19 bases. In germline, CDR1 is MGHRA, CDR2 YSYEKL. CDR3 length: 17 residues. Building of the TCR beta libraries involved iRepertoire HTBI primers and Arm-PCR of CDR3 regions. From the multiplex PCR reads, TCRdb called clonotypes with MiXCR, one entry per CDR3 protein. This repertoire shows about 290,000 distinct CDR3 sequences, 20% to 25% found once; its top ten account for 45% to 70%. The sequencing here drew on peripheral blood mononuclear cells (PBMCs), taken when the disease was refractory, from a patient treated with antithyroid drugs. The chain employs TRBV4-1 and TRBJ2-5; perhaps TRBD2 as D (6 bases). The clonotype originates from a female donor with Graves disease. Written as DNA, the CDR3 is TGCGCCAGCAGCCAAGAAGGTAGGGCGGAGGGTCCGGAGACCCAGTACTTC. Its protein product is CASSQEGRAEGPETQYF.